What follows are 7 T cell receptor beta chains derived from one specimen sequenced in a study of early T cells in non-severe SARS-CoV-2 infection (dated by TCRdb to about 2021). The library was produced with 5' RACE. Sequencing relied on a NextSeq 500. The raw public reads went through TCRdb reprocessing: fastp at Q25, MiXCR clone calling, in-frame beta chains kept. Merged by CDR3 protein, the rows form single entries marked with the most common genes and DNA. The sample has 11,000 or so distinct CDR3 sequences on record, over 4% of them singletons. Approximately 9.6% of the sample comes from the top ten. Sequencing used whole blood. These receptors came from an adult who was a healthcare worker with PCR-confirmed SARS-CoV-2 infection or an uninfected control (not recorded which).

By share, this clonotype counts as medium-sized. The V call is TRBV5-1, the J call TRBJ2-3; 7 positions agree with TRBD2. V shed 3 bases and J 0 bases; nucleotides not matched to a gene: 7. Germline assignment: CDR1 SGHRS and CDR2 YFSETQ. The CDR3 spans 16 residues. CDR3 nucleotide sequence: TGCGCCAGCAGCTCGCGAGCGGGGACTAGCACAGATACGCAGTATTTT. Protein: CASSSRAGTSTDTQYF.

The chain is built from TRBV6-4 and TRBJ2-3; D is perhaps TRBD2 (5 bases). From germline, CDR1 is MRHNA and CDR2 SNTAGT. CDR3 length: 14 amino acids. The V gene lost 3 bases and the J gene lost 2 bases, with 9 bases spanning the gap. The CDR3 nucleotides are TGTGCCAGCAGTGAAGAGGGATCCACAGATACGCAGTATTTT. This codes for CASSEEGSTDTQYF.

At least ten counts were recorded for this clonotype. The chain links TRBV2 to TRBJ2-7, with 7 bases fitting TRBD1. The V and J ends lost 4 bases and 5 bases, in that order; junction bases with no gene match: 17. The CDR3 contains 17 residues. Looked up from germline, CDR1 is SNHLY and CDR2 is FYNNEI. The CDR3 DNA reads TGTGCCAGCAGTGTCCAAACCTCGGGACAGAGCTTTGACGAGCAGTACTTC. Protein product: CASSVQTSGQSFDEQYF.

This clonotype was found many times. The chain recombines TRBV6-4 with TRBJ1-1; D remains ambiguous. The CDR3 runs 13 residues. V was trimmed by 3 bases and J by 1 base, leaving 6 bases between them. Germline V gives CDR1 MRHNA, CDR2 SNTAGT. The CDR3 nucleotides read TGTGCCAGCAGTGAAACCACGAACACTGAAGCTTTCTTT. Translating gives CASSETTNTEAFF.

Within the sample, this clonotype is medium-sized. This chain joins TRBV6-5 and TRBJ2-1, with D perhaps matching TRBD1 (5 bases). The CDR3 sequence is 13 residues long. Trimming took 4 bases from V and 12 from J, leaving 16 bases between them. Germline V gene lookup returns CDR1 MNHEY and CDR2 SVGAGI. CDR3 residues: CASSFLDSHRQFF. The CDR3 DNA reads TGTGCCAGCAGTTTCCTCGACAGCCACAGGCAGTTCTTC.

By share of the sample, this clonotype is medium-sized (0.01 to 0.1%). The chain combines TRBV2 with TRBJ1-1; no definite D call. V was trimmed by 0 bases and J by 4 bases, leaving 9 bases between them. CDR3 length: 14 amino acids. Germline V gene sequence: CDR1 SNHLY, CDR2 FYNNEI. CDR3: CASSEAKVRTEAFF. CDR3 nucleotides: TGTGCCAGCAGTGAAGCAAAGGTTCGCACTGAAGCTTTCTTT.

This clonotype was seen ten or more times. The chain couples TRBV6-5 to TRBJ1-6; 7 bases map to TRBD1. Germline V gives CDR1 MNHEY, CDR2 SVGAGI. J was trimmed by 14 bases and V by 5 bases; bases with no gene match: 15. The CDR3 extends over 15 amino acids. CDR3 nucleotides: TGTGCCAGCAGTAAACGGACAGGCCATTTTTCGGCCCTCCACTTT. Encoded protein: CASSKRTGHFSALHF.